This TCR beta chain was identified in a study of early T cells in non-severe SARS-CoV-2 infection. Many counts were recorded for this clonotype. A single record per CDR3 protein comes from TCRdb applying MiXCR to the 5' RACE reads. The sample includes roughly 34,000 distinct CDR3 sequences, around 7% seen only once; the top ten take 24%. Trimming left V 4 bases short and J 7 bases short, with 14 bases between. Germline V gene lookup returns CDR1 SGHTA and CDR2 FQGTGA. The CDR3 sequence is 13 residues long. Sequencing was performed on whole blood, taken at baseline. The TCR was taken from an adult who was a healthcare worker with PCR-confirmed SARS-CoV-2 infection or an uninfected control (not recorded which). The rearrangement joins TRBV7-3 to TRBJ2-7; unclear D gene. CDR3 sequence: CASSSGHYGEQYF. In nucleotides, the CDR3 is TGTGCCAGCAGCTCCGGGCACTATGGGGAGCAGTACTTC.